The 19 T cell receptor beta chains below come from one sample, sequenced in a study of graft-versus-host responses after intestinal transplantation (dated by TCRdb to about 2021). To isolate intraepithelial and lamina propria lymphocytes from graft specimens, dithiothreitol, EDTA incubations and collagenase D digestion were used. Library construction relied on the immunoSEQ multiplex PCR assay. Drawn from immuneACCESS, this table holds only the in-frame rearrangements with V and J called that TCRdb kept. Clones are partly lost; checked studies trace under half to an unresolved V gene and leave the rest unexplained. Present in this sample are nearly 15,000 clones, about three fifths of which were seen just once. The top ten hold roughly 12% of the sample. This specimen consisted of ileum tissue, obtained 524 days after transplant. The receptors derive from a human patient who received an intestinal transplant, so some T cells may come from the graft donor.

The CDR3 region is CASSPSRPVLTEAFF. As DNA, the CDR3 is TGTGCCAGCAGCCCGTCTCGTCCCGTTTTAACTGAAGCTTTCTTT. The J gene is TRBJ1-1, the V gene TRBV6-6; D gene ambiguous. This CDR3 has 15 residues. Germline assignment: CDR1 MNHNY and CDR2 SVGAGI (reference sequence). The V gene lost 6 bases and the J gene lost 5 bases, with 19 bases spanning the gap.

The rearrangement joins TRBV7-9 to TRBJ2-3, with D possibly TRBD1 on 6 matching bases. This CDR3 has 16 residues. CDR1 is SEHNR, CDR2 FQNEAQ, per germline (reference sequence). Between the trimmed V and J ends, which lost 5 bases and 4 bases, there was a span of 19 bases. The CDR3 bases are TGTGCCAGCAGCCTAATGGTCCAGGGGACCTCAGATACGCAGTATTTT. Amino acid sequence: CASSLMVQGTSDTQYF.

This chain joins TRBV5-1 and TRBJ2-2, with 8 bases lining up with TRBD2. The CDR3 has 15 amino acids. With 2 bases clipped from V and 0 bases from J, the junction kept 0 bases outside the gene matches. Germline loops: CDR1 SGHRS, CDR2 YFSETQ. The CDR3 bases are TGCGCCAGCAGCTTAGCGGGGGCGAACACCGGGGAGCTGTTTTTT. It yields the protein CASSLAGANTGELFF.

The chain is built from TRBV27 and TRBJ1-2; TRBD1 aligns across 10 bases. This CDR3 has 16 amino acids. CDR1 and CDR2 from the germline V gene are MNHEY and SMNVEV (reference sequence). Unmatched junction bases numbered 6, after V lost 0 bases and J lost 5 bases. The CDR3 loop reads CASSLSTGQGRYGYTF. DNA of the CDR3: TGTGCCAGCAGTTTATCGACGGGACAGGGGAGGTATGGCTACACCTTC.

The CDR3 coding sequence is TGTGCCAGCAGCTCGGGACAGGGCGACTACGAGCAGTACTTC. This sequence encodes CASSSGQGDYEQYF. V is TRBV7-9 and J is TRBJ2-7; 9 bases map to TRBD1. CDR3 length: 14 residues. Germline assignment: CDR1 SEHNR and CDR2 FQNEAQ (reference sequence). The V and J ends lost 4 bases and 3 bases, in that order; junction bases with no gene match: 4.

V and J are TRBV18 and TRBJ1-1, with D tentatively TRBD1 (6 bases). V was clipped by 1 base and J by 2 bases, with 11 bases between them. CDR1 is KGHSH, CDR2 LQKENI, per germline. This CDR3 contains 15 residues. The CDR3 DNA reads TGTGCCAGCTCACCACAAAGACAGGATAACACTGAAGCTTTCTTT. Translating it yields CASSPQRQDNTEAFF.

Judged by abundance, this clone is medium-sized (0.01 to 0.1%). V is TRBV4-3 and J is TRBJ1-1; 7 bases match TRBD1. Trimming took 7 bases from V and 4 from J; bases not matched to a gene: 6. CDR1 and CDR2 from the germline V gene are LGHNA and YSLEER. This CDR3 has 13 residues. In nucleotides, the CDR3 is TGCGCCAGCAAGATTGCAGGGGGCACTGAAGCTTTCTTT. Its translation is CASKIAGGTEAFF.

The chain couples TRBV5-1 to TRBJ2-7; 9 nucleotides agree with TRBD2. V shed 3 bases, J shed 2 bases, and the junction held 15 bases outside the gene matches. The CDR3 is 18 residues long. The germline V gene encodes CDR1 SGHRS and CDR2 YFSETQ. Written as DNA, the CDR3 is TGCGCCAGCAGCTATCAGGGAGGAGCGGGGGGTCGGGCCTACGAGCAGTACTTC. It is translated as CASSYQGGAGGRAYEQYF.

Worth noting for this clone: Mismatch with germline at one junction end may stem from a read error. Written as DNA, the CDR3 is TGTGCCAGCAGTTACCGGACAGCTCAGTGGGTCTTC. Translated: CASSYRTAQWVF. This chain links TRBV6-6 with TRBJ2-1; D might be TRBD1 (6 bases). This CDR3 has 12 residues. Germline CDR1 reads MNHNY; CDR2 reads SVGAGI (reference sequence).

The chain couples TRBV5-1 to TRBJ2-5; maybe TRBD1 (5 bases). The V gene's germline CDR1 is SGHRS and CDR2 YFSETQ. The CDR3 covers 16 residues. Trimming removed 1 base at V and 6 bases at J, with 19 bases between. The CDR3 is CASSLSGPQGSQTQYF. DNA for the CDR3: TGCGCCAGCAGCTTGAGTGGGCCCCAGGGTAGCCAGACCCAGTACTTC.

CDR3 protein: CASGPPENAYEQYF. For the CDR3, the DNA is TGTGCTAGTGGTCCTCCTGAGAATGCCTACGAGCAGTACTTC. The chain carries TRBV12-5 and TRBJ2-7; D ambiguous. Germline V gives CDR1 LGHNT, CDR2 FRNRAP. The CDR3 sequence is 14 residues long. Trimming took 5 bases from V and 2 from J, leaving 13 bases between them.

The table lists this clone with a few counts. The chain is built from TRBV19 and TRBJ2-1; 15 nucleotides align to TRBD2. Germline V lookup: CDR1 LNHDA, CDR2 SQIVND (reference sequence). V trimming: 5 bases; J trimming: 6 bases; junction bases outside the gene matches: 2. The CDR3 is made up of 15 amino acids. CDR3 sequence reads: CASSSGLAGGNEQFF. The DNA of the CDR3 is TGTGCCAGTAGTTCGGGACTAGCGGGGGGCAATGAGCAGTTCTTC.

By sample fraction, this clone is medium-sized (0.01 to 0.1%). The chain carries TRBV10-2 and TRBJ1-2; a weak D match, TRBD1 (6 bases). Germline CDR1 and CDR2: WSHSY and SAAADI. Trimming stripped 0 bases from V and 8 bases from J, with 10 bases between. The CDR3 is made up of 13 amino acids. The CDR3 DNA reads TGCGCCAGCAGTGAGTCTACAGGGCGAGGCTACACCTTC. Translated: CASSESTGRGYTF.

V gene TRBV6-6 combines with J gene TRBJ1-2; 7 bases match TRBD1. CDR3 length: 16 amino acids. With 4 bases clipped from V and 6 bases from J, the junction kept 14 bases outside the gene matches. Germline loops: CDR1 MNHNY, CDR2 SVGAGI (reference sequence). In DNA form, the CDR3 reads TGTGCCAGCAGTTCCAACCCGGGACAGAATATGAATGGCTACACCTTC. Amino acids: CASSSNPGQNMNGYTF.

This sequence joins TRBV5-1 and TRBJ2-5; 7 nucleotides agree with TRBD1. The trim removed 4 bases at V and 2 bases at J, leaving 5 bases unmatched. The CDR3 is 14 residues long. The V gene's germline CDR1 is SGHRS and CDR2 YFSETQ. In DNA, the CDR3 is TGCGCCAGCAGCGGGGACAGTTTACAAGAGACCCAGTACTTC. Its protein product is CASSGDSLQETQYF.

CDR3 in amino acids: CASSLGLHGGPLNTEAFF. The CDR3 coding sequence is TGCGCCAGCAGTCTGGGTTTGCATGGAGGCCCCTTGAACACTGAAGCTTTCTTT. The chain joins TRBV5-1 to TRBJ1-1; no definite D call. Trimming pared 5 bases from V and 0 bases from J, leaving 23 bases between. CDR1 is SGHRS and CDR2 is YFSETQ in the germline V gene. This CDR3 has 18 amino acids.

The chain employs TRBV11-3 and TRBJ2-5; D remains unclear. Germline V gives CDR1 SGHNT, CDR2 YENEEA. The CDR3 is made up of 13 amino acids. Trimming cost V 1 base and J 4 bases, with 7 bases left between them. CDR3: CASSLVSGETQYF. The CDR3 DNA sequence: TGTGCCAGCAGCTTAGTGAGTGGAGAGACCCAGTACTTC.

CDR3 nucleotides: TGTGCCAGCTCACAGGGACAGGATCAGCCCCAGCATTTT. Translated, it gives CASSQGQDQPQHF. The chain uses TRBV18 and TRBJ1-5; 8 nucleotides match TRBD1. CDR3 size: 13 residues. In germline, CDR1 is KGHSH, CDR2 LQKENI. J gave up 5 bases and V 4 bases, and 1 base lay outside the gene matches.

This clone was recorded once. The rearrangement links TRBV5-5 to TRBJ1-1; D unclear. This CDR3 is built from 15 residues. Germline V gene data show CDR1 as SGHKS and CDR2 as YYEKEE (reference sequence). Deletions cut 3 bases from V and 0 bases from J, with 12 bases between. CDR3 amino acids: CASSSLTNMNTEAFF. The CDR3 coding sequence is TGTGCCAGCAGCTCGCTTACGAACATGAACACTGAAGCTTTCTTT. Filled out from reference TRBV5-5 and TRBJ1-1, the complete variable domain reads DAGVTQSPTHLIKTRGQQVTLRCSPISGHKSVSWYQQVLGQGPQFIFQYYEKEERGRGNFPDRFSARQFPNYSSELNVNALLLGDSALYLCASSSLTNMNTEAFFGQGTRLTVV.